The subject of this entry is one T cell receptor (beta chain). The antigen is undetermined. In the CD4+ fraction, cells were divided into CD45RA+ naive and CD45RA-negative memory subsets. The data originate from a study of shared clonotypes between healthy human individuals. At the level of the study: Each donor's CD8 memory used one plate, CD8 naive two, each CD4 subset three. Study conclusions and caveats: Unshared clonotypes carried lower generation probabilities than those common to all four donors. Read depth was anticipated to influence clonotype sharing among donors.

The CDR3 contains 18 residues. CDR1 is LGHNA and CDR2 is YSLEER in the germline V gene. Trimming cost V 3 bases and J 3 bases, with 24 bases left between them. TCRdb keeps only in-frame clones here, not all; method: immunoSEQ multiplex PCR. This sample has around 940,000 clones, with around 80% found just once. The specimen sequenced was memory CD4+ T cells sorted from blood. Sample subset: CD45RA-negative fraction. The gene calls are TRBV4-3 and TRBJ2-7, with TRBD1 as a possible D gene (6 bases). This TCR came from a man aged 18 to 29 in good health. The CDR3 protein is CASSQTLLLAGAYYEQYF. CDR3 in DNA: TGCGCCAGCAGCCAGACACTCCTTCTGGCAGGGGCCTACTACGAGCAGTACTTC.